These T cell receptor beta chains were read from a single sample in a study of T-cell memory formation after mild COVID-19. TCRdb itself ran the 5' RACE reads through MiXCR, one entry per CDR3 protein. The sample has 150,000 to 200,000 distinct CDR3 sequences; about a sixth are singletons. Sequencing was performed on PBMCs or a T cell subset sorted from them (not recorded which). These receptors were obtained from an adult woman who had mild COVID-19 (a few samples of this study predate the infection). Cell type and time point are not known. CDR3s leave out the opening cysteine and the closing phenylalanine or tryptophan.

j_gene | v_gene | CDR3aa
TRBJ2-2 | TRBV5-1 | ASSSLGQGVTGELF
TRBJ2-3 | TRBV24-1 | ATSVLNTQY
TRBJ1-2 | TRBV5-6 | ASSEIQGANYGYT
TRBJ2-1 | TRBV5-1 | ASSRQLALSNNEQF
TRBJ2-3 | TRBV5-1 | ASSLGGSGGTDTQY
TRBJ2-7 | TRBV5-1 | ASSTDGALPVEQY
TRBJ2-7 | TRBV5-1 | ASSSMEGSWEQY
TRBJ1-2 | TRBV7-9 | ASSAGSKLYGYT
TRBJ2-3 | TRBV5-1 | ASSLVYLTDTQY
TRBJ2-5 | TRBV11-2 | ASSLSTPGGQY
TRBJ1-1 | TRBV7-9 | ASSLGRGSYTEAF
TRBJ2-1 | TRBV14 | ASSQEGLSIGSYNEQF
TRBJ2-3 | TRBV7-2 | ASSLWPTLQY
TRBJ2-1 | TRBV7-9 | ASSLVGTSGGDEQF
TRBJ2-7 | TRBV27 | ASSRPGSRLNEQY
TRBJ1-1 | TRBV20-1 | SARQGRMNTEAF
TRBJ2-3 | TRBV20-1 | SARRTGATDTQY
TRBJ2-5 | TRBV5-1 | ASSLVPGAQETQY
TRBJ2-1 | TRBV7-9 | ASSPDPPREQF
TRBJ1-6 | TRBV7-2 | ASSYKGDRGSPLH
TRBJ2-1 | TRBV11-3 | ASSYFSGMDEQF
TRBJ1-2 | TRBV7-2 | ASSPDKNYGYT
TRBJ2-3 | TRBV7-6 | ASSFHLTDTQY
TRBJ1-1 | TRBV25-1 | ASSTNRGKAF
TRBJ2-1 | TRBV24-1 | ATSEPRQSRNEQF
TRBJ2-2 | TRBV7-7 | ASSPGTVNTGELF
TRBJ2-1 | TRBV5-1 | ASSLALAGVLRSSYNEQF
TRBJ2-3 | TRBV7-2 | ASSFPPGAGGRDTQY
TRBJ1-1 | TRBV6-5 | ASSVQGLMNTEAF
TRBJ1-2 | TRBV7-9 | ASSHRGHLYGYT
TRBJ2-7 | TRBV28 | ASNQPGTGTRREQY
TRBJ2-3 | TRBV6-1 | ATNPGDGDTQY
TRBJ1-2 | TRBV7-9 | ASSRNDRLGGYT
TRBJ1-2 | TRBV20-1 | SAPRGHGYT
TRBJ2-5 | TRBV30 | AWSVGFQETQY
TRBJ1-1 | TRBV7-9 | ASSSGPGNTEAF
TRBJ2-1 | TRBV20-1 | SARGSAGSEQF
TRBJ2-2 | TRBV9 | ASSEGLTGELF
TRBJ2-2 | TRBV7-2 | ASAGTLDSGELF
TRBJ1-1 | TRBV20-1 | SALGGVGRTEAF
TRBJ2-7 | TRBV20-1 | SARSPGTGSYEQY